One sample yielded the 20 T cell receptor beta chains listed below, sequenced in a study of OX40 agonist ivuxolimab in advanced cancers. Libraries came from the immunoSEQ multiplex PCR assay. TCRdb mirrors the immuneACCESS table, restricted to in-frame sequences. Some clones are absent from its copies; in checked studies, under half trace to an unresolved V gene, and the reason for the others is unknown. This sample lists around 60,000 clones; 87% were detected once. Clones ranked in the top ten supply approximately 0.61% of the sample. The source was CD4+ or CD8+ T cells sorted from blood, collected in a trial of the OX40 agonist ivuxolimab. The receptors were gathered from an adult with an advanced solid tumor such as melanoma, head and neck, liver or kidney cancer.

The CDR3 spells CASSPGIAPNTEAFF. CDR3 nucleotide sequence: TGCGCCAGCAGTCCAGGAATAGCCCCGAACACTGAAGCTTTCTTT. This chain connects TRBV23-1 to TRBJ1-1; D uncertain. TRBV23-1 is an ORF, and what it does is uncertain. Trimming took 4 bases from V and 1 from J, leaving 13 bases between them. CDR3 size: 15 residues.

V gene TRBV28 combines with J gene TRBJ2-1; the D is unclear. Trimming stripped 5 bases from V and 4 bases from J, with 15 bases between. Germline V gene lookup returns CDR1 MDHEN and CDR2 SYDVKM. The CDR3 sequence is 15 residues long. CDR3 protein: CASSPPKGTYNEQFF. The CDR3 nucleotides are TGTGCCAGCAGTCCGCCGAAAGGCACATACAATGAGCAGTTCTTC.

The chain links TRBV7-9 to TRBJ2-5, with D perhaps TRBD1 (6 bases). V lost 5 bases to trimming and J lost 5 bases, with 15 bases between them. CDR3 length: 14 residues. Germline V gene sequence: CDR1 SEHNR, CDR2 FQNEAQ (reference sequence). The CDR3 DNA follows: TGTGCCAGCAGCCCCCGGACAGCGGTGGAGACCCAGTACTTC. Residues: CASSPRTAVETQYF.

This clone came up a few times. V is TRBV19 and J is TRBJ2-7; D gene unclear. The V end was cut by 4 bases, the J end by 0 bases, with 10 bases between. The CDR3 is 14 amino acids. Per the germline V gene, CDR1 is LNHDA and CDR2 is SQIVND (reference sequence). The CDR3 loop reads CASSKDPSSYEQYF. CDR3 coding DNA: TGTGCCAGTAGTAAAGACCCGAGCTCCTACGAGCAGTACTTC.

The genes are TRBV10-3 and TRBJ2-3; 12 nucleotides match TRBD2. V was clipped by 6 bases and J by 4 bases; unmatched bases: 8. The V gene's germline CDR1 is ENHRY and CDR2 SYGVKD. The CDR3 covers 16 residues. The chain's CDR3 is CAISARLAGAPDTQYF. The CDR3 DNA reads as TGTGCCATCAGCGCGAGACTAGCGGGAGCCCCAGATACGCAGTATTTT.

The chain has TRBV29-1 and TRBJ2-3; no clear D. This CDR3 has 12 amino acids. V lost 4 bases and J 1 base, leaving 6 bases between the germline ends. Germline V CDR1 and CDR2: SQVTM, ANQGSEA. CDR3: CSVGRGTDTQYF. In nucleotides, the CDR3 is TGCAGCGTTGGCCGGGGCACAGATACGCAGTATTTT.

This clone showed up just a few times. The chain joins TRBV10-2 to TRBJ2-7; D might be TRBD1 (5 bases). Germline V lookup: CDR1 WSHSY, CDR2 SAAADI. Trimming took 8 bases from V and 7 from J, leaving 18 bases between them. The CDR3 consists of 13 residues. The CDR3 region has the DNA TGCGCCAGCTCGACCGGCAGGGTGGGGGAGCAGTACTTC. It yields the protein CASSTGRVGEQYF.

The V call is TRBV27, the J call TRBJ2-6; D gene unclear. The V end was cut by 5 bases, the J end by 0 bases, with 5 bases between. The germline CDR1 and CDR2 sequences are MNHEY and SMNVEV (reference sequence). The CDR3 spans 14 residues. The CDR3 sequence: CASSKSSGANVLTF. In DNA, the CDR3 is TGTGCCAGCAGTAAAAGCTCTGGGGCCAACGTCCTGACTTTC.

The chain uses TRBV2 and TRBJ2-5; 10 bases are shared with TRBD1. Germline CDR1 is SNHLY and CDR2 is FYNNEI. V dropped 9 bases and J dropped 2; count of bases not matched to a gene: 3. CDR3 length: 13 amino acids. The chain's CDR3 is CARGTGEQETQYF. The CDR3 DNA reads as TGTGCCAGGGGGACAGGGGAACAAGAGACCCAGTACTTC.

The CDR3 region has the DNA TGCGCCAGCAGCCGAACTGGCGTGAGCGAGTGGGGATCCGAGCAGTACTTC. Amino acid sequence: CASSRTGVSEWGSEQYF. The V call is TRBV4-1, the J call TRBJ2-7; no reliable D call. The CDR3 is 17 residues long. Germline values: CDR1 MGHRA, CDR2 YSYEKL. V lost 4 bases, J lost 6 bases, and 25 bases lay in between.

The chain is built from TRBV28 and TRBJ1-4; 7 bases match TRBD1. Germline V gene data show CDR1 as MDHEN and CDR2 as SYDVKM. CDR3 length equals 14 residues. Losses at the gene ends were 5 bases for V and 8 bases for J; bases not matched to a gene: 8. The CDR3 loop is CASSTDRELEKLFF. In DNA, the CDR3 is TGTGCCAGCAGTACCGACAGGGAGCTGGAAAAACTGTTTTTT.

This chain connects TRBV7-2 to TRBJ2-2; a possible D gene is TRBD1 (5 bases). This CDR3 is built from 14 residues. With 1 base removed from V and 7 bases from J, the gap between germline ends came to 10 bases. Germline V gives CDR1 SGHTA, CDR2 FQGNSA. The CDR3 reads CASSLEGIGGELFF. The CDR3 DNA is TGTGCCAGCAGCTTAGAGGGGATCGGCGGGGAGCTGTTTTTT.

This chain uses TRBV28 with TRBJ2-5; no definite D call. The J call may be wrong; the DNA end is better matched by TRBJ2-7. Germline CDR1 and CDR2: MDHEN and SYDVKM. This CDR3 has 14 residues. The CDR3 DNA is TGTGCCAGCAGTTCACATTCCTTAGACTACGAGCAGTACTTC. This codes for CASSSHSLDYEQYF.

V is TRBV6-5 and J is TRBJ1-1; D perhaps matches TRBD1 (5 bases). Looked up from germline, CDR1 is MNHEY and CDR2 is SVGAGI. The length of the CDR3 is 12 residues. V lost 11 bases to trimming and J lost 5 bases, with 15 bases between them. The CDR3: CAAGGGRTEAFF. CDR3 nucleotides: TGTGCCGCCGGGGGGGGTCGGACTGAAGCTTTCTTT.

This chain links TRBV5-1 with TRBJ1-6, with TRBD1 as a possible D gene (5 bases). Trimming shortened V by 1 base and J by 9 bases, and 14 bases separated the two germline ends. This CDR3 is 15 amino acids long. Germline V gene lookup returns CDR1 SGHRS and CDR2 YFSETQ. As DNA, the CDR3 is TGCGCCAGCAGCTTGTCGGGACGGGAAAGTTCACCCCTCCACTTT. The encoded protein is CASSLSGRESSPLHF.

The chain has TRBV30 and TRBJ2-7; 8 bases are a match to TRBD2. The J segment lost 4 bases and the V segment lost 7 bases, leaving 12 bases of the junction unmatched. This CDR3 contains 14 residues. Germline CDR1 is GTSNPN and CDR2 is SVGIG (reference sequence). CDR3 region: CASTLAEGLYEQYF. In DNA form, the CDR3 reads TGTGCCTCCACACTAGCGGAGGGATTATACGAGCAGTACTTC.

This clone has a single count. This sequence joins TRBV5-1 and TRBJ1-4; D perhaps matches TRBD1 (5 bases). The V and J ends lost 1 base and 4 bases respectively, with 8 bases between them. Per germline, CDR1 SGHRS and CDR2 YFSETQ. The CDR3 has 14 amino acids. The CDR3 is CASSLQGYNEKLFF. DNA of the CDR3: TGCGCCAGCAGCTTGCAGGGTTATAATGAAAAACTGTTTTTT.

The chain uses TRBV15 and TRBJ2-1; D gene unclear. This CDR3 is 12 amino acids long. Trimming took off 2 bases at V and 6 bases at J, with 5 bases between the two ends. Germline V gene data show CDR1 as LNHNV and CDR2 as YYDKDF (reference sequence). The CDR3 sequence is CATSRQVNEQFF. As DNA, the CDR3 is TGTGCCACCAGCAGACAGGTCAATGAGCAGTTCTTC.

The chain has TRBV5-6 and TRBJ2-3; D remains unclear. Germline V gene lookup returns CDR1 SGHDT and CDR2 YYEEEE. The CDR3 is made up of 12 amino acids. Deletions cut 7 bases from V and 6 bases from J, with 12 bases between. CDR3 region: CASPRVGDTQYF. The CDR3 DNA is TGTGCCAGCCCACGGGTGGGGGATACGCAGTATTTT.

V usage is TRBV25-1 and J usage is TRBJ2-5, with 8 bases lining up with TRBD2. The trim removed 4 bases at V and 4 bases at J, leaving 2 bases unmatched. The CDR3 is 13 residues long. Per germline, CDR1 MGHDK and CDR2 SYGVNS. CDR3 coding DNA: TGTGCCAGCAGTGCGGGAGGGCCAGAGACCCAGTACTTC. It specifies CASSAGGPETQYF.